The 24 T cell receptor beta chains presented below share a single source sample, sequenced in a study of blood T cells in healthy people across ages. A second PCR of roughly 7 to 11 cycles used a sample-barcoded 5' primer and a J-beta primer mix. TCRdb ran MiXCR on the 5' RACE reads and lists one entry per CDR3 protein. This table holds 1.5 million to 2 million distinct CDR3 sequences, 28% found once. Material for sequencing was blood. These receptor sequences come from a woman aged 25 to 39 in good health.

This clonotype was observed many times. V is TRBV7-2 and J is TRBJ2-4; 14 bases agree with TRBD2. The J segment lost 6 bases and the V segment lost 4 bases, leaving 8 bases of the junction unmatched. Germline V gene sequence: CDR1 SGHTA, CDR2 FQGNSA. There are 17 residues in the CDR3. The CDR3 loop reads CASSYRLAGGPGNIQYF. The CDR3, as DNA: TGTGCCAGCAGCTACCGACTAGCGGGAGGGCCGGGAAACATTCAGTACTTC. Filled out from reference TRBV7-2 and TRBJ2-4, the complete variable domain reads GAGVSQSPSNKVTEKGKDVELRCDPISGHTALYWYRQSLGQGLEFLIYFQGNSAPDKSGLPSDRFSAERTGGSVSTLTIQRTQQEDSAVYLCASSYRLAGGPGNIQYFGAGTRLSVL.

This clonotype was observed a handful of times. This chain joins TRBV4-3 and TRBJ1-4, with 7 bases matching TRBD1. Losses at the gene ends were 1 base for V and 3 bases for J; bases not matched to a gene: 5. Germline CDR1 is LGHNA and CDR2 is YSLEER. This CDR3 has 16 amino acids. As DNA, the CDR3 is TGCGCCAGCAGCCAAGTACAGGGGTTTTCTAATGAAAAACTGTTTTTT. It encodes CASSQVQGFSNEKLFF.

This clonotype occurred a few times. The rearrangement uses TRBV10-3 and TRBJ1-1; D not resolved. The CDR3 length is 14 residues. Trimming removed 7 bases from V and 4 bases from J, with 16 bases in between. Germline V gene data show CDR1 as ENHRY and CDR2 as SYGVKD. CDR3: CAIKPDTRGTEAFF. CDR3 nucleotide sequence: TGTGCCATCAAGCCAGACACCCGTGGCACTGAAGCTTTCTTT.

There are a few counts of this clonotype. The chain uses TRBV29-1 and TRBJ1-1, with no clear D. This CDR3 is 11 amino acids long. The V end was cut by 5 bases, the J end by 6 bases, with 10 bases between. The germline V gene has CDR1 SQVTM and CDR2 ANQGSEA. The DNA for the CDR3 is TGCAGCGTTACGGGGTTGTCTGAAGCTTTCTTT. Protein: CSVTGLSEAFF.

The chain links TRBV4-3 to TRBJ2-7; D may be TRBD1 (6 bases). CDR1 is LGHNA, CDR2 YSLEER, per germline. This CDR3 contains 16 residues. The V end was cut by 1 base, the J end by 1 base, with 14 bases between. CDR3 DNA sequence: TGCGCCAGCAGCCAAGGGTCAGGGGCGGCATCCTACGAGCAGTACTTC. Protein sequence: CASSQGSGAASYEQYF.

This clonotype appeared a few times. The chain has TRBV7-7 and TRBJ2-5; 7 nucleotides match TRBD1. CDR1 is SSHAT and CDR2 is FNYEAQ in the germline V gene (reference sequence). The CDR3 runs 14 residues. J was trimmed by 3 bases and V by 6 bases; bases with no gene match: 7. The CDR3 sequence: CASSKGTAEETQYF. CDR3 in DNA: TGTGCCAGCAGTAAAGGGACAGCTGAAGAGACCCAGTACTTC.

This clonotype showed up many times. The chain links TRBV20-1 to TRBJ1-6; D possibly corresponds to TRBD1 (5 bases). The length of the CDR3 is 16 residues. Germline V gene data show CDR1 as DFQATT and CDR2 as SNEGSKA (reference sequence). Trimming pared 0 bases from V and 7 bases from J, leaving 16 bases between. CDR3 loop: CSARDRDGLGNSPLHF. The CDR3 nucleotides read TGCAGTGCTAGAGATCGGGACGGCCTAGGAAATTCACCCCTCCACTTT.

The chain recombines TRBV5-1 with TRBJ2-7, with 7 bases matching TRBD2. The CDR3 is 15 amino acids. The trim removed 0 bases at V and 5 bases at J, leaving 8 bases unmatched. CDR1 is SGHRS, CDR2 YFSETQ, per germline. The CDR3 DNA reads as TGCGCCAGCAGCTTGGCCCCCGGGGGGAGAGACGAGCAGTACTTC. Its protein product is CASSLAPGGRDEQYF.

Ten or more counts support this clonotype. This chain uses TRBV20-1 with TRBJ2-7; 8 positions agree with TRBD2. CDR1 DFQATT and CDR2 SNEGSKA come from the germline V gene (reference sequence). The CDR3 loop spans 13 amino acids. The ends lost 4 bases at V and 6 bases at J; junction bases unmatched: 8. Written as DNA, the CDR3 is TGCAGTGCTAAACAAGCGGGAGCTCTCGAGCAGTACTTC. It encodes CSAKQAGALEQYF.

Ten or more counts support this clonotype. The CDR3 is CASSLGPRDYGYTF. CDR3 DNA: TGCGCCAGCAGCTTGGGTCCCAGAGACTATGGCTACACCTTC. The rearrangement uses TRBV5-1 and TRBJ1-2, with no clear D. V was trimmed by 0 bases and J by 3 bases, leaving 9 bases between them. CDR1 SGHRS and CDR2 YFSETQ come from the germline V gene. The CDR3 is 14 amino acids.

The sample holds many counts of this clonotype. The V gene is TRBV7-8, the J gene TRBJ2-1, with a tentative D call TRBD2 (6 bases). V gave up 1 base and J gave up 15 bases, with 10 bases separating them. CDR1 is SGHVS and CDR2 is FQNEAQ in the germline V gene. This CDR3 is 11 amino acids long. The DNA for the CDR3 is TGTGCCAGCAGCTTAGGCGGGGTAAGGTTCTTC. As protein: CASSLGGVRFF.

The V gene is TRBV6-1, the J gene TRBJ2-7; 12 positions agree with TRBD2. The CDR3 consists of 16 residues. The germline CDR1 and CDR2 sequences are MNHNS and SASEGT. V lost 6 bases and J lost 2; bases outside the gene matches: 8. In DNA, the CDR3 is TGTGCCAGCAGCTGGGGAGGACTAGCGGGACCCTACGAGCAGTACTTC. Its translation: CASSWGGLAGPYEQYF.

This clonotype was picked up a small number of times. The chain is built from TRBV5-1 and TRBJ1-1; no reliable D call. This CDR3 has 11 amino acids. CDR1 SGHRS and CDR2 YFSETQ come from the germline V gene. The ends were cut back, 7 bases at V and 6 bases at J, with 10 bases in the middle. CDR3: CASRVDAEAFF. The CDR3 nucleotides read TGCGCCAGCCGCGTAGACGCTGAAGCTTTCTTT.

Ten or more counts support this clonotype. The chain uses TRBV6-5 and TRBJ1-2; D uncertain. Germline V lookup: CDR1 MNHEY, CDR2 SVGAGI. CDR3 length equals 12 residues. Trimming removed 8 bases from V and 4 bases from J, with 11 bases in between. CDR3 in DNA: TGTGCCAGCGCGGAGGAGGGCTATGGCTACACCTTC. Its protein is CASAEEGYGYTF.

This clonotype was seen at least ten times. This chain links TRBV7-9 with TRBJ2-7, with a possible D match to TRBD2 (6 bases). Germline CDR1 reads SEHNR; CDR2 reads FQNEAQ (reference sequence). The CDR3 has 13 residues. Trimming removed 6 bases at V and 5 bases at J, with 14 bases between. The CDR3 region has the DNA TGTGCCAGCAGGGAGGGCCCAATGGACGAGCAGTACTTC. Translation gives CASREGPMDEQYF.

This chain links TRBV20-1 with TRBJ2-3; 7 nucleotides line up with TRBD1. The CDR3 is made up of 15 amino acids. CDR1 and CDR2 (germline): DFQATT, SNEGSKA (reference sequence). Trimming cost V 6 bases and J 4 bases; bases outside gene matches: 13. This CDR3 reads CSADSTGVGADTQYF. For the CDR3, the DNA is TGCAGTGCAGATAGTACAGGGGTAGGGGCAGATACGCAGTATTTT.

CDR3: CSVKRAGGPNEQFF. The DNA for the CDR3 is TGCAGCGTCAAACGAGCGGGGGGGCCCAATGAGCAGTTCTTC. The V call is TRBV29-1, the J call TRBJ2-1; 10 nucleotides match TRBD2. The CDR3 runs to 14 residues. V shed 6 bases and J 6 bases; nucleotides not matched to a gene: 8. Germline values: CDR1 SQVTM, CDR2 ANQGSEA.

A word on this clonotype: The junction differs from germline at one of its ends, possibly a read error. This chain uses TRBV12-3 or TRBV12-4 with TRBJ1-2, with D tentatively TRBD1 (5 bases). The CDR3 runs 11 residues. CDR3 nucleotides: TGTGTCAGCAGTTTGGGGCGCGGCTACACCTTC. It is translated as CVSSLGRGYTF.

This chain links TRBV7-2 with TRBJ2-1; the D is unclear. The V end lost 1 base, the J end lost 13 bases, and 14 bases lay between the germline ends. This CDR3 is 13 amino acids long. Germline CDR1 is SGHTA and CDR2 is FQGNSA. Written as DNA, the CDR3 is TGTGCCAGCAGCTTAGGAACGAAAGAGACCCAGTTCTTC. Encoded protein: CASSLGTKETQFF.

This clonotype appeared a few times. The chain couples TRBV21-1 to TRBJ2-3; the D call in the table, TRBD2, was not verified against the DNA. TRBV21-1 is reported as a pseudogene. This CDR3 contains 17 residues. The CDR3 sequence is CASSKILRGGSPDTQYF. The CDR3 DNA is TGTGCCAGCAGCAAAATCCTGCGGGGGGGGTCGCCAGATACGCAGTATTTT.

The V gene is TRBV27, the J gene TRBJ1-4; maybe TRBD1 (5 bases). The V and J ends lost 2 bases and 8 bases respectively, with 15 bases between them. CDR1 is MNHEY, CDR2 SMNVEV, per germline (reference sequence). The CDR3 loop spans 15 amino acids. The DNA of the CDR3 is TGTGCCAGCAGTTTAAGAGGCAGGGCGTTGGAAAAACTGTTTTTT. Translation gives CASSLRGRALEKLFF.

This clonotype was counted between two and nine times. The J gene is TRBJ2-2, the V gene TRBV4-3; D uncertain. The CDR3 spans 14 residues. V dropped 3 bases and J dropped 4 bases, with 9 bases sitting between them. The V gene's germline CDR1 is LGHNA and CDR2 YSLEER. The CDR3 loop reads CASSQGWVTGELFF. The CDR3 DNA reads as TGCGCCAGCAGCCAGGGGTGGGTCACCGGGGAGCTGTTTTTT.

The chain links TRBV3-1 to TRBJ2-7, with D perhaps assigned TRBD1 or TRBD2 (5 bases each). CDR3 size: 16 residues. Trimming shortened V by 4 bases and J by 5 bases, and 21 bases separated the two germline ends. Germline CDR1 is LGHDT and CDR2 is YNNKEL (reference sequence). The CDR3 loop is CASSLSRGEGLDEQYF. CDR3 nucleotides: TGTGCCAGCAGCCTCAGTCGGGGCGAAGGTCTCGACGAGCAGTACTTC.

In the case of this clonotype: A read error may account for a junction end that differs from germline. This chain links TRBV12-3 or TRBV12-4 with TRBJ2-7; TRBD2 matches 12 bases. The CDR3 is 14 residues long. The CDR3 DNA is TGTGCCAGCAGTCGAACTAGCGGGAGGCACGAGCGGTACTTC. Amino acid sequence: CASSRTSGRHERYF.